This TCR beta chain was captured by sequencing in a study of CD8 T cells in Susac syndrome. Random hexamers were used to reverse transcribe the RNA input (0.5 to 1 ug). TCRdb re-called the immunoSEQ multiplex PCR reads with MiXCR, one entry per CDR3 protein. The sample includes 120,000 or so distinct CDR3 sequences, about 92% of them seen just once. The ends were cut back, 1 base at V and 3 bases at J, with 13 bases in the middle. The V gene's germline CDR1 is SGHRS and CDR2 YFSETQ. This CDR3 has 15 amino acids. The specimen was CD4+ T cells from PBMCs. The V and J genes are TRBV5-1 and TRBJ1-1; the D is unclear. The clonotype comes from a human donor with multiple sclerosis. Here the CDR3 reads CASSLYPMAYTEAFF. The CDR3 DNA follows: TGCGCCAGCAGCTTGTACCCAATGGCATACACTGAAGCTTTCTTT.